This T cell receptor (beta chain) comes out of a study of blood T cells in healthy people across ages. Using a J-beta primer mix together with a sample-barcoded 5' primer, a second PCR was run for roughly 6 to 11 cycles. Each TCR beta cDNA got a 12-nucleotide random molecular identifier. Using its own MiXCR run on the 5' RACE reads, TCRdb lists one record per CDR3 protein. This repertoire shows 800,000 or so distinct CDR3 sequences, 35% to 60% found once; its top ten account for about a sixth. Germline trimming cut 2 bases from V and 11 bases from J; bases unmatched to any gene: 15. The germline CDR1 and CDR2 sequences are DFQATT and SNEGSKA (reference sequence). The CDR3 runs 17 residues. Caucasian individuals from Russia who were healthy and aged about 6 to 95 acted as donors.

The sequencing input was blood. This clonotype was sampled from an elderly man in good health. The chain uses TRBV20-1 and TRBJ2-3; 14 bases are shared with TRBD2. CDR3 sequence (DNA): TGCAGTGCTAGAAGGCCGGGACTAGCGGGAGTGGGGGCGGGGCAGTATTTT. Amino acids: CSARRPGLAGVGAGQYF.